This T cell receptor (beta chain) originates from a study of CXCR3-negative and CXCR3-positive naive CD8 T cells. 5' RACE with UMI labels generated the TRB cDNA libraries. For each CDR3 protein, TCRdb gives one entry from its re-call of the 5' RACE reads, without DNA. The ten top clones account for around 2.5%, within a sample of under 50,000 distinct CDR3 sequences. The V gene's germline CDR1 is LNHDA and CDR2 SQIVND (reference sequence). The CDR3 is 15 residues long. General observations from the study: Memory, not naive, CXCR3-negative and CXCR3-positive cells differed in TRBV-TRBJ usage. Diversity ran similarly high across both naive subsets but far lower in memory CD8+ cells.

Concerning this clonotype itself: Its antigen is unidentified.

CD45RO-CCR7+CD27+CD95- characterized naive CD8+ T cells. The TCR sequence derives from a human donor in good health. Some clones in this sample may be carry-over from other donors' samples. The specimen sequenced was naive CXCR3- CD8+ T cells from blood. The subset was: CD45RO-CCR7+CD27+CD95- naive CD8+ T cells lacking CXCR3 (TNR3-). The chain is built from TRBV19 and TRBJ2-2; TCRdb lists TRBD1, though no DNA is available to test this call. CDR3 in amino acids: CASGLQGGNTGELFF.